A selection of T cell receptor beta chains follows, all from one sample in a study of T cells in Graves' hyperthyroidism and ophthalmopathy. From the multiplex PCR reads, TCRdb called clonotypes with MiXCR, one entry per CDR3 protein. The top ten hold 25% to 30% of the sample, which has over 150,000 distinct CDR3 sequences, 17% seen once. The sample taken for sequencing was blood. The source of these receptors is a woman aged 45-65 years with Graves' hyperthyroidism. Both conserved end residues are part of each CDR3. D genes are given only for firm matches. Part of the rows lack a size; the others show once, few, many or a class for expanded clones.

CASSLSLGLAGVETQYF | TGTGCCAGCAGTTTATCCCTCGGACTAGCGGGAGTTGAGACCCAGTACTTC | TRBV12-3/TRBV12-4 | TRBD2 | NA | TRBJ2-5
CALQAGGTYEQYF | TGTGCCCTGCAAGCGGGGGGAACCTACGAGCAGTACTTC | TRBV28 | TRBD2 | many | TRBJ2-7
CSAFTSGGVDTQYF | TGCAGTGCTTTTACTAGCGGGGGAGTAGATACGCAGTATTTT | TRBV20-1 | TRBD2 | NA | TRBJ2-3
CASSLRTGSYGYTF | TGTGCCAGCAGCTTAAGGACAGGAAGCTATGGCTACACCTTC | TRBV7-8 | TRBD1 | NA | TRBJ1-2
CAISEKTGSGDTQYF | TGTGCCATCAGTGAGAAGACAGGGTCAGGAGATACGCAGTATTTT | TRBV10-3 | TRBD1 | NA | TRBJ2-3
CASRGRVRKQDTQYF | TGTGCCAGCAGGGGAAGGGTCCGAAAGCAAGATACGCAGTATTTT | TRBV2 | NA | few | TRBJ2-3
CASSLSGTGVTLTREQYF | TGTGCCAGCAGTTTAAGCGGGACAGGGGTAACATTGACTCGGGAGCAGTACTTC | TRBV7-3 | TRBD1 | many | TRBJ2-7
CASSHRTVTGNTIYF | TGCGCCAGCAGCCACCGGACAGTTACTGGAAACACCATATATTTT | TRBV4-3 | NA | NA | TRBJ1-3
CASSQDRPGRGYGYTF | TGTGCCAGCAGCCAAGATCGTCCAGGGAGAGGGTATGGCTACACCTTC | TRBV4-2 | NA | NA | TRBJ1-2
CASSLDGTRGYNEQFF | TGTGCCAGCAGCTTAGATGGAACCCGAGGCTACAATGAGCAGTTCTTC | TRBV11-3 | NA | many | TRBJ2-1
CATSDFALRAGRGNTEAFF | TGTGCCACCAGTGATTTTGCCCTCCGGGCAGGGAGGGGGAACACTGAAGCTTTCTTT | TRBV24-1 | NA | many | TRBJ1-1
CAISESGRAGGGEAFF | TGTGCCATCAGTGAGAGTGGCAGGGCAGGGGGAGGTGAAGCTTTCTTT | TRBV10-3 | TRBD1 | NA | TRBJ1-1
CASTAGQGRTGELFF | TGTGCCAGCACCGCGGGACAGGGAAGAACCGGGGAGCTGTTTTTT | TRBV6-1 | TRBD1 | many | TRBJ2-2
CASSPSGTNEKLFF | TGTGCCAGCTCACCATCCGGGACTAATGAAAAACTGTTTTTT | TRBV18 | NA | NA | TRBJ1-4
CASSLVAGTSNSPLHF | TGCGCCAGCAGCTTGGTAGCAGGGACGTCTAATTCACCCCTCCACTTT | TRBV5-1 | NA | many | TRBJ1-6
CASSSTPGGRYEQYF | TGTGCCAGCAGCAGCACGCCAGGGGGTAGGTACGAGCAGTACTTC | TRBV28 | TRBD1 | many | TRBJ2-7
CASSRGQGIYNEQFF | TGTGCCAGCAGCCGGGGACAGGGGATCTACAATGAGCAGTTCTTC | TRBV11-3 | TRBD1 | NA | TRBJ2-1
CASSNPFRDYLNGSGANVLTF | TGCGCCAGCAGCAACCCTTTCCGGGACTACCTAAACGGCTCTGGGGCCAACGTCCTGACTTTC | TRBV5-1 | TRBD2 | NA | TRBJ2-6
CASSQSSGYNEQFF | TGCGCCAGCAGCCAATCGTCTGGTTACAATGAGCAGTTCTTC | TRBV4-1 | NA | NA | TRBJ2-1
CSELVSGQETQYF | TGCAGTGAATTGGTTAGCGGTCAAGAGACCCAGTACTTC | TRBV20-1 | NA | NA | TRBJ2-5
CSAQNRGQVNGYTF | TGCAGTGCTCAAAACAGGGGGCAAGTAAATGGCTACACCTTC | TRBV20-1 | TRBD1 | many | TRBJ1-2
CASSDGTYEQYF | TGTGCCAGCAGTGACGGGACATACGAGCAGTACTTC | TRBV6-1 | NA | many | TRBJ2-7
CASSLGGTSGGPEYF | TGTGCCAGCAGCTTAGGAGGGACTAGCGGGGGGCCCGAGTACTTC | TRBV7-9 | TRBD2 | many | TRBJ2-5
CASSQDRGLSSPLHF | TGTGCCAGCAGTCAGGACAGGGGGCTTAGTTCACCCCTCCACTTT | TRBV6-1 | TRBD1 | many | TRBJ1-6
CASNPNNYGYTF | TGTGCCAGCAATCCAAATAACTATGGCTACACCTTC | TRBV6-1 | NA | many | TRBJ1-2
CASSHGPTTDTQYF | TGTGCCAGCAGCCACGGACCTACCACAGATACGCAGTATTTT | TRBV9 | NA | many | TRBJ2-3
CATSRDTLAGGSGSYNEQFF | TGTGCCACCAGCAGAGATACTCTAGCGGGGGGGTCAGGCTCCTACAATGAGCAGTTCTTC | TRBV15 | TRBD2 | few | TRBJ2-1
CASSRATMNTEAFF | TGCGCCAGCAGCAGAGCAACGATGAACACTGAAGCTTTCTTT | TRBV5-1 | NA | many | TRBJ1-1
CASSPGAVHNQPQHF | TGTGCCAGCAGTCCTGGGGCAGTTCATAATCAGCCCCAGCATTTT | TRBV6-1 | NA | few | TRBJ1-5
CASSQEGTGLIGGYTF | TGTGCCAGCAGCCAAGAAGGGACAGGGTTAATTGGTGGCTACACCTTC | TRBV3-1 | TRBD1 | few | TRBJ1-2